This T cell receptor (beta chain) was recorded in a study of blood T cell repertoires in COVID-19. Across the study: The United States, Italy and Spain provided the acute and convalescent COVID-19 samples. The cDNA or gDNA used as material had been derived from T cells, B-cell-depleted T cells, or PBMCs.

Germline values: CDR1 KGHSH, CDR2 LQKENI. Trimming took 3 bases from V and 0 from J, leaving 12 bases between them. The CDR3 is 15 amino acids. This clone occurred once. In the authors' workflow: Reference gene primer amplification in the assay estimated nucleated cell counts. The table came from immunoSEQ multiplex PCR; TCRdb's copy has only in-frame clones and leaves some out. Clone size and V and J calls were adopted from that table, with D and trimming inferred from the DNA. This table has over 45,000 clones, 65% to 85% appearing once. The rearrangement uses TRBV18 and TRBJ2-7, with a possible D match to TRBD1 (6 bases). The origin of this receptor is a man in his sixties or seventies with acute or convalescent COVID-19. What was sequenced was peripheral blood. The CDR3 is CASSPAGQSSYEQYF. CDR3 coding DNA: TGTGCCAGCTCACCTGCCGGACAGAGCTCCTACGAGCAGTACTTC.